This T cell receptor beta chain was recorded in a study of T-cell reconstitution after alpha-beta-depleted transplantation in children. The CDR3 extends over 19 amino acids. Trimming left V 0 bases short and J 0 bases short, with 18 bases between. Germline V gene lookup returns CDR1 LNHNV and CDR2 YYDKDF (reference sequence). For TCRbeta, the library was prepared with unique molecular identifiers. TCRdb re-called the PCR reads with MiXCR, one entry per CDR3 protein. In the table there are over 550,000 distinct CDR3 sequences, under 12% of which are singletons. The source was PBMCs from the stem cell graft donor, collected from the stem cell graft. The source is a human donor who donated a stem cell graft to a child with acute myeloid leukemia. The chain has TRBV15 and TRBJ2-4, with D maybe TRBD2 (5 bases). The CDR3 DNA is TGTGCCACCAGCAGAGATCTCGGTTTCGGGGTTCTAGCCAAAAACATTCAGTACTTC. Translating gives CATSRDLGFGVLAKNIQYF. The full variable domain, with the rest looked up from reference TRBV15 and TRBJ2-4, is DAMVIQNPRYQVTQFGKPVTLSCSQTLNHNVMYWYQQKSSQAPKLLFHYYDKDFNNEADTPDNFQSRRPNTSFCFLDIRSPGLGDTAMYLCATSRDLGFGVLAKNIQYFGAGTRLSVL.